Presented here are 2 T cell receptor beta chains from one specimen sequenced in a study of T-cell memory formation after mild COVID-19. TCRdb reprocessed the 5' RACE reads via MiXCR and lists one record per CDR3 protein. The table has 400,000 or so distinct CDR3 sequences, over 15% seen once. The specimen was PBMCs or a T cell subset sorted from them (not recorded which). The receptors were gathered from an adult woman who had mild COVID-19 (a few samples of this study predate the infection). Cell type and time point are not known.

In this sample, this clonotype turned up a few times. The CDR3 is CASSPGPTQGETQYF. The CDR3 DNA is TGTGCCAGCAGCCCCGGGCCCACACAGGGAGAGACCCAGTACTTC. The chain links TRBV27 to TRBJ2-5; D might be TRBD1 (6 bases). CDR3 length equals 15 residues. Germline loops: CDR1 MNHEY, CDR2 SMNVEV (reference sequence). Trimming cost V 6 bases and J 4 bases, with 18 bases left between them.

This clonotype was seen ten or more times. The V and J genes are TRBV4-1 and TRBJ1-1; D might be TRBD1 (6 bases). This CDR3 is built from 14 residues. From germline, CDR1 is MGHRA and CDR2 YSYEKL. V gave up 1 base and J gave up 1 base, with 7 bases separating them. Here the CDR3 reads CASSQVQGNTEAFF. For the CDR3, the DNA is TGCGCCAGCAGCCAAGTACAGGGGAACACTGAAGCTTTCTTT.